This T cell receptor beta chain came from a study of cytomegalovirus exposure and HLA in healthy donors. PCR was performed using 60 Vbeta and 13 Jbeta primers. Generated by immunoSEQ multiplex PCR, the TCRdb table keeps only in-frame clones and is missing some. The sample includes around 230,000 clones, approximately 85% of them seen just once. CDR1 MGHDK and CDR2 SYGVNS come from the germline V gene. V was pared by 4 bases and J by 1 base, with 8 bases between. The CDR3 spans 14 residues. Sequencing input: PBMCs. This TCR was sampled from a girl aged 2 to 9 in good health and CMV-seronegative. The chain joins TRBV25-1 to TRBJ2-4; a weak D match, TRBD2 (6 bases). The DNA for the CDR3 is TGTGCCAGCAGTGTCCGGGGGGCCAAAAACATTCAGTACTTC. Amino acids: CASSVRGAKNIQYF.